A single TCR beta chain is shown here with its context. The antigen remains unidentified. This sample stems from a study of OX40 agonist ivuxolimab in advanced cancers. Turning to the study itself: Each patient was given ivuxolimab into a vein every 2 weeks, at 0.01 to 10 mg/kg. Mean age about 60 years, range about 23 to 80; around 80% male.

Clones were sequenced by immunoSEQ multiplex PCR, and TCRdb holds only the in-frame ones, with some missing. The table shows tens of thousands of clones, with approximately 90% occurring only once. Broader study findings: Also showing low normalized T-cell clonal expansion were some of the nonresponders.

Germline loops: CDR1 SGHKS, CDR2 YYEKEE (reference sequence). CDR3 length: 15 residues. V trimming: 3 bases; J trimming: 4 bases; junction bases outside the gene matches: 7. Patients who had autoimmune disease history or got systemic immunosuppression were left out. The sequenced sample was CD4+ or CD8+ T cells sorted from blood, obtained in a trial of the OX40 agonist ivuxolimab. The TCR sequence derives from an adult with an advanced solid tumor such as melanoma, head and neck, liver or kidney cancer. V gene TRBV5-5 combines with J gene TRBJ2-7, with TRBD1 matching over 10 bases. CDR3 DNA: TGTGCCAGCAGCTCCCGGGACAGGGGTATATACGAGCAGTACTTC. Translated, it gives CASSSRDRGIYEQYF.